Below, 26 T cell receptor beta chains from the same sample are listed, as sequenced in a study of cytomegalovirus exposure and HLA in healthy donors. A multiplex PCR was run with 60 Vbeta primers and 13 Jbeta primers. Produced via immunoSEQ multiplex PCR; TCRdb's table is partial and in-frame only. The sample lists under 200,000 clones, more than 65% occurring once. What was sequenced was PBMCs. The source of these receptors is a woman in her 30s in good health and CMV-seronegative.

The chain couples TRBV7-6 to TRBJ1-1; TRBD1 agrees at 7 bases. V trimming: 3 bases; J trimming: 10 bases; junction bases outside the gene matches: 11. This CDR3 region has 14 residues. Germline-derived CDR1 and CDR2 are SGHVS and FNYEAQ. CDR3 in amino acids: CASSLGQTAYGAFF. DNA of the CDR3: TGTGCCAGCAGCTTGGGACAGACCGCCTATGGAGCTTTCTTT.

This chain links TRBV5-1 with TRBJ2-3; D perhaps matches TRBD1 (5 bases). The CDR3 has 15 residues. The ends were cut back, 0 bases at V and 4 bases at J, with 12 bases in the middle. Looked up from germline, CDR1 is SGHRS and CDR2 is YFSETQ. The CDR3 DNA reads TGCGCCAGCAGCTTGGCAGGGTTTGGCGCAGATACGCAGTATTTT. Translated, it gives CASSLAGFGADTQYF. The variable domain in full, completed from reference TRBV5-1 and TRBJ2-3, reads KAGVTQTPRYLIKTRGQQVTLSCSPISGHRSVSWYQQTPGQGLQFLFEYFSETQRNKGNFPGRFSGRQFSNSRSEMNVSTLELGDSALYLCASSLAGFGADTQYFGPGTRLTVL.

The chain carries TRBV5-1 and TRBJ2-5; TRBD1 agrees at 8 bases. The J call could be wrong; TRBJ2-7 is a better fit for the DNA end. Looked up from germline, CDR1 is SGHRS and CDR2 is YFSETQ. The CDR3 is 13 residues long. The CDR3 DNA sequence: TGCGCCAGCAACTGGGACAGGCTTAACGAGCAGTACTTC. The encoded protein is CASNWDRLNEQYF.

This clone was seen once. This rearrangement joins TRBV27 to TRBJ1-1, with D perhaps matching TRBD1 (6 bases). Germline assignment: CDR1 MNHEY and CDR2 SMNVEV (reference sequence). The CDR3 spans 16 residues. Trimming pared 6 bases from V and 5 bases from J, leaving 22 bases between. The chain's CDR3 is CASSRSGGQVGTEAFF. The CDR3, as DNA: TGTGCCAGCAGCAGGAGCGGGGGGCAGGTTGGTACTGAAGCTTTCTTT.

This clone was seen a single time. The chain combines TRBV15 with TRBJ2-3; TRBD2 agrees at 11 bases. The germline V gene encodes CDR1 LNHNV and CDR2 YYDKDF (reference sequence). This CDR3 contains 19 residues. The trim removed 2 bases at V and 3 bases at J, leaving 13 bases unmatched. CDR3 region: CATSRRLAGRSGRTDTQYF. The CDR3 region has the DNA TGTGCCACCAGCAGAAGACTAGCGGGAAGGTCAGGGAGGACAGATACGCAGTATTTT.

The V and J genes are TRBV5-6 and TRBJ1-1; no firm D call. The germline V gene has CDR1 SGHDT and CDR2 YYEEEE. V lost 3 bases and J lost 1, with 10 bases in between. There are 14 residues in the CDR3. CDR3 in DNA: TGTGCCAGCAGCTACACTATCCCGAACACTGAAGCTTTCTTT. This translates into CASSYTIPNTEAFF. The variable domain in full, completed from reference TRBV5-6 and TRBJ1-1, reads DAGVTQSPTHLIKTRGQQVTLRCSPKSGHDTVSWYQQALGQGPQFIFQYYEEEERQRGNFPDRFSGHQFPNYSSELNVNALLLGDSALYLCASSYTIPNTEAFFGQGTRLTVV.

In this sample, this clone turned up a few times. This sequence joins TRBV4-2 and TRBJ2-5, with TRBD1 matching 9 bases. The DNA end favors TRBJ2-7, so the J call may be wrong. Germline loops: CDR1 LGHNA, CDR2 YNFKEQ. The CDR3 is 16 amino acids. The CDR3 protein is CASSHTGTGFIYEQYF. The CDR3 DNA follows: TGTGCCAGCAGCCACACCGGGACAGGGTTTATTTACGAGCAGTACTTC.

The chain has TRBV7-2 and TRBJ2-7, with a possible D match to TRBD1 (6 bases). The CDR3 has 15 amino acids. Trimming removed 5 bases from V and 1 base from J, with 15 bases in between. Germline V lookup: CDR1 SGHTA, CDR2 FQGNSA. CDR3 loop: CASSVGYRVSYEQYF. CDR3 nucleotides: TGTGCCAGCAGCGTAGGGTACAGGGTTTCCTACGAGCAGTACTTC.

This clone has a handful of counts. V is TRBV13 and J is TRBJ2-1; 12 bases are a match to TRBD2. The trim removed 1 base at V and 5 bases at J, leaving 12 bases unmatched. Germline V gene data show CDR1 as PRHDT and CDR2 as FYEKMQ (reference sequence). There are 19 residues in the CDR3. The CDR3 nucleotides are TGTGCCAGCAGCTTAGAACTAGCGGGAGGACCCACCGGCCACAATGAGCAGTTCTTC. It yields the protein CASSLELAGGPTGHNEQFF.

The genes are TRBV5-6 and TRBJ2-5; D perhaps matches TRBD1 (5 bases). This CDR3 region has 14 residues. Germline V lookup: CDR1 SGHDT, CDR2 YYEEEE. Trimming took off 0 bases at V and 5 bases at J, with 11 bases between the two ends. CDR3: CASSLGDSRETQYF. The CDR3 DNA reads TGTGCCAGCAGCTTGGGAGACAGTCGGGAGACCCAGTACTTC.

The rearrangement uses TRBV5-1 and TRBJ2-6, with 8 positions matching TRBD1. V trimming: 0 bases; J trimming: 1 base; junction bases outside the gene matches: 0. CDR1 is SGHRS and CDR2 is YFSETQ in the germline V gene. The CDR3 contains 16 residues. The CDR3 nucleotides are TGCGCCAGCAGCTTGGGGACAGGGTCTGGGGCCAACGTCCTGACTTTC. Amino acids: CASSLGTGSGANVLTF.

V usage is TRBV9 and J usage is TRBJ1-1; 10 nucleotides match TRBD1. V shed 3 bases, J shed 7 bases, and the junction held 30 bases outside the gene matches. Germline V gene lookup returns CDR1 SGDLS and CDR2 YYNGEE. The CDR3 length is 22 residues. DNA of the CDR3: TGTGCCAGCAGCGCCAGACAGGGGACAGGGGATGAAGCTTATGCCACCAGAGATGAAGCTTTCTTT. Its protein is CASSARQGTGDEAYATRDEAFF.

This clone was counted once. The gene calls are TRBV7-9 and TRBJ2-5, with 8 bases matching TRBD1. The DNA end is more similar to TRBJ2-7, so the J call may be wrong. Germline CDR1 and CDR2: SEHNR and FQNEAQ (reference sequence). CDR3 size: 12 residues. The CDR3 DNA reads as TGTGCCAGCAGCGGGACAGGCTACGAGCAGTACTTC. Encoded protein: CASSGTGYEQYF.

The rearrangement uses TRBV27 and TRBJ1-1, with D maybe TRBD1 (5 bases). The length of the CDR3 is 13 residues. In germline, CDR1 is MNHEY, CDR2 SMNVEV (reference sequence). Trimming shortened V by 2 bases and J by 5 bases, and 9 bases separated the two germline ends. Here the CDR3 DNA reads TGTGCCAGCAGTTTAACAGGTTGGACTGAAGCTTTCTTT. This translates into CASSLTGWTEAFF.

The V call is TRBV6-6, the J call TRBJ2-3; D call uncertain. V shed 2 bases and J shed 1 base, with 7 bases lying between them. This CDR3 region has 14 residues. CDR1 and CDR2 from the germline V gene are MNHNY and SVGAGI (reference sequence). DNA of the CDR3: TGTGCCAGCAGTTACGTCTATGGCACAGATACGCAGTATTTT. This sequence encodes CASSYVYGTDTQYF.

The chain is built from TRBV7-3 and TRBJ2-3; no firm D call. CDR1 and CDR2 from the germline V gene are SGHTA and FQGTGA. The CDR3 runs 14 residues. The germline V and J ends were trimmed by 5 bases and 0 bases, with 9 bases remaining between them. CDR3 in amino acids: CASSRSRSTDTQYF. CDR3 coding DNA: TGTGCCAGCAGCCGTAGCCGGAGCACAGATACGCAGTATTTT.

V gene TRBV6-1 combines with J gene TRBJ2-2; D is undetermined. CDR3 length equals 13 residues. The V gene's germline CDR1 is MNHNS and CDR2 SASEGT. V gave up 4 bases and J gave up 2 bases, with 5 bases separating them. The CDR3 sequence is CASSVVNTGELFF. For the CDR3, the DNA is TGTGCCAGCAGTGTCGTTAACACCGGGGAGCTGTTTTTT.

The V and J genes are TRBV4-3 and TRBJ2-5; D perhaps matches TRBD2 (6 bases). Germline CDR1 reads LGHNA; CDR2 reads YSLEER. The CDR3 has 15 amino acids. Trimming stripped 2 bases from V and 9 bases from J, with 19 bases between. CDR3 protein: CASSQLAPTPSAQYF. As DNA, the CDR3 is TGCGCCAGCAGCCAACTAGCGCCGACCCCATCGGCCCAGTACTTC.

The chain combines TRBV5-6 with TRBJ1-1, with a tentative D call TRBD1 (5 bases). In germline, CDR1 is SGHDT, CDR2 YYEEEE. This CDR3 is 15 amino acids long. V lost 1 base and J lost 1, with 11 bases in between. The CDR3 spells CASSLRGIGNTEAFF. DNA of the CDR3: TGTGCCAGCAGCTTGAGGGGTATTGGGAACACTGAAGCTTTCTTT. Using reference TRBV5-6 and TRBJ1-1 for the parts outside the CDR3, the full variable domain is DAGVTQSPTHLIKTRGQQVTLRCSPKSGHDTVSWYQQALGQGPQFIFQYYEEEERQRGNFPDRFSGHQFPNYSSELNVNALLLGDSALYLCASSLRGIGNTEAFFGQGTRLTVV.

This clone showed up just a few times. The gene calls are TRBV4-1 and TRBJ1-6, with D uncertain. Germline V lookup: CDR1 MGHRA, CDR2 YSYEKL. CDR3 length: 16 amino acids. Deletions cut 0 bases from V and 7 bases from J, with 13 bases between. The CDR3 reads CASSQDSRRVNSPLHF. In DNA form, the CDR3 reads TGCGCCAGCAGCCAAGACTCGCGCCGGGTCAATTCACCCCTCCACTTT.

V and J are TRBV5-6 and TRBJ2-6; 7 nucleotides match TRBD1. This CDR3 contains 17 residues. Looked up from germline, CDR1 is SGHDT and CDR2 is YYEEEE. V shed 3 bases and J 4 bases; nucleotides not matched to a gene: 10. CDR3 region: CASSSYRGALGANVLTF. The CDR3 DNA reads TGTGCCAGCAGCTCCTACAGGGGAGCTTTAGGGGCCAACGTCCTGACTTTC.

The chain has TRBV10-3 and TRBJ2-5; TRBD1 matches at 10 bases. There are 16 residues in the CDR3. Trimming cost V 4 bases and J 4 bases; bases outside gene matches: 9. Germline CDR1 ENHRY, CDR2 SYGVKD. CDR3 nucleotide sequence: TGTGCCATCAGTGCCGACAGGGGGCGCAGAGCAGAGACCCAGTACTTC. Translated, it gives CAISADRGRRAETQYF.

CDR3 bases: TGCGCCAGCAGCTCCGAGGGCAATCAGCCCCAGCATTTT. This codes for CASSSEGNQPQHF. The chain recombines TRBV5-1 with TRBJ1-5; D uncertain. CDR3 length: 13 residues. Trimming cost V 3 bases and J 2 bases, with 6 bases left between them. Germline CDR1 SGHRS, CDR2 YFSETQ.

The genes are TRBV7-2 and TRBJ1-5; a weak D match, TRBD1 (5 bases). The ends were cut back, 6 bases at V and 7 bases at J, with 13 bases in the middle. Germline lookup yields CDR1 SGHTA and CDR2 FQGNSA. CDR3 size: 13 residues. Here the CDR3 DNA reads TGTGCCAGCAGTTTCAGGGTTGGACAGCCCCAGCATTTT. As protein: CASSFRVGQPQHF.

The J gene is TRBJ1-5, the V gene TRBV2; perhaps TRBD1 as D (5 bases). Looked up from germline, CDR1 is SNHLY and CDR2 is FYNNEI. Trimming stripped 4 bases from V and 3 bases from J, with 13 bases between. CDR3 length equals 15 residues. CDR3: CASSVGQGVNQPQHF. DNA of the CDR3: TGTGCCAGCAGTGTAGGGCAGGGCGTCAATCAGCCCCAGCATTTT. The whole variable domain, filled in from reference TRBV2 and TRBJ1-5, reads EPEVTQTPSHQVTQMGQEVILRCVPISNHLYFYWYRQILGQKVEFLVSFYNNEISEKSEIFDDQFSVERPDGSNFTLKIRSTKLEDSAMYFCASSVGQGVNQPQHFGDGTRLSIL.

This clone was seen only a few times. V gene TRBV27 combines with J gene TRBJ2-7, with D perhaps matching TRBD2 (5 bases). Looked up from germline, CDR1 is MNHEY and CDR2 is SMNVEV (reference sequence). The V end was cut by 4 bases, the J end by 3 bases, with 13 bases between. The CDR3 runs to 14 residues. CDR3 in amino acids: CASSSSPRDYEQYF. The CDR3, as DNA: TGTGCCAGCAGTTCCAGCCCGAGGGACTACGAGCAGTACTTC.